This TCR beta chain originates from a study of blood T cells in healthy people across ages. The authors ran a second PCR of about 7 to 11 cycles using a sample-barcoded 5' primer and a J-beta primer mix. Each CDR3 protein gets one entry after TCRdb re-called the 5' RACE reads with MiXCR. The table has roughly 1.5 million distinct CDR3 sequences, about 42% seen once; the top ten hold about 4.1%. Per germline, CDR1 DFQATT and CDR2 SNEGSKA (reference sequence). The CDR3 has 15 amino acids. Trimming removed 0 bases from V and 3 bases from J; junction bases left unmatched: 7. Material for sequencing was blood. The chain has TRBV20-1 and TRBJ2-7, with 8 bases identical to TRBD1. This TCR derives from a young woman in good health. Here the CDR3 reads CSARERQGLFYEQYF. The DNA of the CDR3 is TGCAGTGCTAGAGAGAGACAGGGGCTATTCTACGAGCAGTACTTC.